The clone carrying this T cell receptor beta chain was found once. Those patients picked for sequencing had displayed CD8+CD57+ cell expansion on flow cytometry. Therapy had not been given to patients before blood sampling. These data originate in a study of CD8+CD57+ T cells in acquired aplastic anemia. Study context: CD4+ and CD8+ cells, once sorted, gave DNA averaging roughly 3 ug.

Template material for TCR beta VDJ and CDR3 profiling consisted of genomic DNA. TCRdb redid the calling of the reads with MiXCR, one entry per CDR3 protein. The sample yields some 150,000 distinct CDR3 sequences, 71% seen once. The sequence was collected from a human donor with aplastic anemia. Sequenced: sorted CD4+, CD8+, or CD8+CD57+ T cells (not recorded which) from PBMCs.

CDR3 amino acids: CASSMDPPGSGAYEQYF. CDR3 DNA: TGTGCCAGTAGTATGGATCCACCGGGATCGGGCGCCTACGAGCAGTACTTC. This sequence joins TRBV19 and TRBJ2-7; tentative D call: TRBD2 (5 bases). V lost 3 bases and J lost 2, with 20 bases in between. The germline V gene encodes CDR1 LNHDA and CDR2 SQIVND (reference sequence). This CDR3 region has 17 residues.